The 20 T cell receptor beta chains reported below all come from one sample, sequenced in a study of beta chain features in type 1 diabetes. Study-wide results and caveats: People with Type 1 diabetes carried modestly yet significantly shorter TCRB CDR3s in all four CD4+ subsets.

Their antigens remain unidentified. The study reverse transcribed the entire isolated RNA, so it sequenced expressed TCRB transcripts. The repertoire was sequenced with immunoSEQ multiplex PCR; TCRdb's copy has only in-frame clones and lacks some. The profile shows 200,000 to 250,000 clones, approximately 16% of them singletons. Sequencing was performed on naive CD4+ T cells from blood. The receptors derive from a man aged 25 to 40 with type 1 diabetes.

The chain is built from TRBV7-2 and TRBJ1-2, with D hard to call. This CDR3 has 14 amino acids. Germline loops: CDR1 SGHTA, CDR2 FQGNSA. The V end was cut by 1 base, the J end by 4 bases, with 10 bases between. The CDR3 spells CASSLEVVGYGYTF. CDR3 coding DNA: TGTGCCAGCAGCTTAGAGGTCGTAGGCTATGGCTACACCTTC.

This clone was observed many times. Other DNA sequences from this sample encode an identical CDR3 as well. The chain recombines TRBV29-1 with TRBJ2-3, with a tentative D call TRBD1 (6 bases). The germline V gene has CDR1 SQVTM and CDR2 ANQGSEA. The V and J ends lost 3 bases and 3 bases respectively, with 7 bases between them. The CDR3 is 12 residues long. CDR3 sequence: CSVDQGTDTQYF. DNA of the CDR3: TGCAGCGTTGATCAGGGGACAGATACGCAGTATTTT.

This clone was observed a handful of times. V is TRBV9 and J is TRBJ2-5; 8 bases are a match to TRBD2. CDR3 size: 14 residues. V lost 6 bases and J lost 1; bases outside the gene matches: 5. Germline assignment: CDR1 SGDLS and CDR2 YYNGEE. This chain's CDR3 is CASTAGGTQETQYF. The CDR3 coding sequence is TGTGCCAGCACCGCGGGAGGCACCCAAGAGACCCAGTACTTC.

This clone has a handful of counts. V gene TRBV2 combines with J gene TRBJ2-2; D is ambiguous. The CDR3 contains 15 residues. Germline-derived CDR1 and CDR2 are SNHLY and FYNNEI. Trimming shortened V by 1 base and J by 6 bases, and 12 bases separated the two germline ends. DNA of the CDR3: TGTGCCAGCAGTGAAGTTCCCGAAAGGGCCGGGGAGCTGTTTTTT. Its translation: CASSEVPERAGELFF.

The CDR3 loop is CASSQADRGYYTDTQYF. Here the CDR3 DNA reads TGTGCCAGCAGCCAAGCCGACAGGGGCTATTACACAGATACGCAGTATTTT. The chain is built from TRBV14 and TRBJ2-3; 8 nucleotides match TRBD1. CDR3 size: 17 residues. CDR1 and CDR2 from the germline V gene are SGHDN and FVKESK. J gave up 2 bases and V 1 base, and 8 bases lay outside the gene matches.

This clone was detected only a few times. The chain carries TRBV29-1 and TRBJ1-1; the D is unclear. Germline V lookup: CDR1 SQVTM, CDR2 ANQGSEA. CDR3 length: 12 residues. V gave up 6 bases and J gave up 1 base, with 9 bases separating them. The CDR3 nucleotides are TGCAGCGTCCGCAGACCGAACACTGAAGCTTTCTTT. It is translated as CSVRRPNTEAFF.

The chain recombines TRBV4-3 with TRBJ2-1; D might be TRBD1 (6 bases). The length of the CDR3 is 16 residues. V was clipped by 4 bases and J by 5 bases, with 18 bases between them. Germline V gene sequence: CDR1 LGHNA, CDR2 YSLEER. CDR3 in DNA: TGCGCCAGCAGCCGTTCGGACAGACTAACCGACAATGAGCAGTTCTTC. This codes for CASSRSDRLTDNEQFF.

The chain is built from TRBV15 and TRBJ2-5; D gene unclear. Trimming took off 0 bases at V and 2 bases at J, with 10 bases between the two ends. The CDR3 sequence is 15 residues long. Per the germline V gene, CDR1 is LNHNV and CDR2 is YYDKDF (reference sequence). CDR3 residues: CATSREPSVQETQYF. CDR3 coding DNA: TGTGCCACCAGCAGAGAACCGAGCGTACAAGAGACCCAGTACTTC.

The V call is TRBV7-9, the J call TRBJ2-1, with 9 bases identical to TRBD2. The CDR3 spans 15 residues. CDR1 SEHNR and CDR2 FQNEAQ come from the germline V gene (reference sequence). The ends lost 1 base at V and 8 bases at J; junction bases unmatched: 6. The chain's CDR3 is CASSLGPLAGDEQFF. The CDR3 DNA reads as TGTGCCAGCAGCTTAGGACCTTTAGCGGGAGATGAGCAGTTCTTC.

V and J are TRBV7-2 and TRBJ2-2, with D hard to call. The CDR3 has 15 residues. The germline V gene encodes CDR1 SGHTA and CDR2 FQGNSA. Trimming stripped 4 bases from V and 4 bases from J, with 13 bases between. CDR3 DNA: TGTGCCAGCAGCTCCAGGATCTCCCCCACCGGGGAGCTGTTTTTT. Its translation: CASSSRISPTGELFF.

The J gene is TRBJ2-5, the V gene TRBV29-1; 10 bases fit TRBD1. J gave up 5 bases and V 3 bases, and 3 bases lay outside the gene matches. Germline V gene sequence: CDR1 SQVTM, CDR2 ANQGSEA. The length of the CDR3 is 13 residues. The CDR3 coding sequence is TGCAGCGTTGATGGGGGACAGGGGGAGACCCAGTACTTC. Translating gives CSVDGGQGETQYF. Together with reference TRBV29-1 and TRBJ2-5, the CDR3 gives the full variable domain: SAVISQKPSRDICQRGTSLTIQCQVDSQVTMMFWYRQQPGQSLTLIATANQGSEATYESGFVIDKFPISRPNLTFSTLTVSNMSPEDSSIYLCSVDGGQGETQYFGPGTRLLVL.

V is TRBV28 and J is TRBJ1-4; 10 positions agree with TRBD1. The V gene end was trimmed by 5 bases and the J gene end by 6 bases; junction bases not matched to a gene: 6. Germline loops: CDR1 MDHEN, CDR2 SYDVKM. CDR3 size: 15 residues. The CDR3 bases are TGTGCCAGCAGTCGACGGGGGACAGGGGATGAAAAACTGTTTTTT. It translates to CASSRRGTGDEKLFF.

The chain joins TRBV18 to TRBJ2-7; TRBD1 matches at 7 bases. CDR3 length: 14 amino acids. Germline V gene data show CDR1 as KGHSH and CDR2 as LQKENI. V lost 3 bases and J lost 3; bases outside the gene matches: 5. The CDR3 is CASSPRTGNYEQYF. Here the CDR3 DNA reads TGTGCCAGCTCACCTCGGACAGGAAACTACGAGCAGTACTTC. Full variable domain (remainder filled in from reference TRBV18 and TRBJ2-7): NAGVMQNPRHLVRRRGQEARLRCSPMKGHSHVYWYRQLPEEGLKFMVYLQKENIIDESGMPKERFSAEFPKEGPSILRIQQVVRGDSAAYFCASSPRTGNYEQYFGPGTRLTVT.

In its sample, this clone was seen a few times. The J gene is TRBJ1-2, the V gene TRBV27; D is undetermined. Germline V gene data show CDR1 as MNHEY and CDR2 as SMNVEV (reference sequence). Trimming cost V 0 bases and J 5 bases, with 10 bases left between them. The CDR3 runs to 14 residues. The CDR3 nucleotides are TGTGCCAGCAGTTTATCGTGGCAGGCTTATGGCTACACCTTC. Amino acids: CASSLSWQAYGYTF.

This clone came up a few times. The chain carries TRBV7-9 and TRBJ2-5, with 8 positions matching TRBD1. Germline CDR1 is SEHNR and CDR2 is FQNEAQ (reference sequence). Trimming took 4 bases from V and 5 from J; bases not matched to a gene: 15. The CDR3 consists of 17 residues. CDR3 coding DNA: TGTGCCAGCAGCTCCGGGAAGGCAGGGGGCGCGGGGGAGACCCAGTACTTC. It is translated as CASSSGKAGGAGETQYF.

This clone was observed a few times. The V call is TRBV7-9, the J call TRBJ2-1, with TRBD2 identical over 14 bases. The CDR3 length is 17 residues. With 5 bases clipped from V and 7 bases from J, the junction kept 10 bases outside the gene matches. The germline V gene encodes CDR1 SEHNR and CDR2 FQNEAQ (reference sequence). CDR3 nucleotides: TGTGCCAGCAGCCCACTCGGAGGGACTAGCGGGAGAAATGAGCAGTTCTTC. Amino acid sequence: CASSPLGGTSGRNEQFF.

This clone has more than one count but fewer than ten. The chain links TRBV5-1 to TRBJ2-4; D not certain. The CDR3 runs 14 residues. Per germline, CDR1 SGHRS and CDR2 YFSETQ. Trimming left V 0 bases short and J 0 bases short, with 4 bases between. In nucleotides, the CDR3 is TGCGCCAGCAGCTTGGAGGCAGCCAAAAACATTCAGTACTTC. This sequence encodes CASSLEAAKNIQYF.

This clone has more than one count but fewer than ten. V and J are TRBV5-4 and TRBJ2-7; 9 nucleotides agree with TRBD1. CDR1 and CDR2 (germline): SGHNT, YYREEE (reference sequence). V shed 2 bases, J shed 7 bases, and the junction held 13 bases outside the gene matches. The CDR3 runs 16 residues. The CDR3 sequence: CASSLPAGQGAWEQYF. CDR3 bases: TGTGCCAGCAGCTTACCGGCGGGACAGGGCGCGTGGGAGCAGTACTTC.

This clone was observed a handful of times. This rearrangement joins TRBV20-1 to TRBJ2-7; D not resolved. CDR3 length equals 11 residues. Trimming took 4 bases from V and 3 from J, leaving 7 bases between them. Per germline, CDR1 DFQATT and CDR2 SNEGSKA (reference sequence). The CDR3 region has the DNA TGCAGTGCTATTACAGTCTACGAGCAGTACTTC. This translates into CSAITVYEQYF.

CDR3 protein: CASSPGTVLAKNIQYF. In DNA form, the CDR3 reads TGCGCCAGCAGCCCGGGGACAGTTCTAGCCAAAAACATTCAGTACTTC. The chain joins TRBV5-1 to TRBJ2-4; TRBD1 agrees at 7 bases. Losses at the gene ends were 4 bases for V and 0 bases for J; bases not matched to a gene: 7. Germline V lookup: CDR1 SGHRS, CDR2 YFSETQ. The length of the CDR3 is 16 residues.